The source of this T cell receptor (beta chain) is a study of T cells after yellow fever vaccination. Study-level information: SMART-Seq v4 Ultra Low Input prepared the low-cell-number fractions. Points from the study as a whole: Post-booster repertoires again held most primary-vaccination clones (about 96% CD4, over 80% CD8). On re-exposure, the response was weaker but peaked faster, at day 5 versus 15. Abundant bulk-population clonotypes could contaminate the FACS-sorted repertoires.

TCRdb itself ran the 5' RACE reads through MiXCR, one entry per CDR3 protein. This sample has some 250,000 distinct CDR3 sequences; approximately 3.6% occur once, and the top ten carry about a fifth. This CDR3 is built from 15 residues. The J segment lost 6 bases and the V segment lost 5 bases, leaving 7 bases of the junction unmatched. Germline CDR1 is SGHTA and CDR2 is FQGNSA. This clonotype was counted at least ten times. Its antigen is as yet unknown. The receptor was derived from a man aged 18 to 35 who received the YFV17D yellow fever vaccine. The starting material was PBMCs, obtained 15 days after the yellow fever booster vaccination. J is TRBJ1-5 and V is TRBV7-2; TRBD1 matches at 10 bases. CDR3 bases: TGTGCCAGCAGCCAGACAGGGGGCTCGGGTCAGCCCCAGCATTTT. Its translation: CASSQTGGSGQPQHF.